This T cell receptor beta chain was found in a study of shared clonotypes between healthy human individuals. Whole-study results and caveats: Clonotype sharing levels among donors were expected to vary with sequencing depth.

Libraries were prepared by immunoSEQ multiplex PCR; TCRdb keeps only in-frame clonotypes and omits some of them. Among 2 million to 2.5 million clones listed, about 95% were seen once. V was shortened by 4 bases and J by 0 bases, with 15 bases between the two germline ends. This CDR3 region has 16 residues. The V gene's germline CDR1 is PRHDT and CDR2 FYEKMQ (reference sequence). CD45RO-negative cells were positively selected for CCR7, leaving out terminally differentiated effector memory CD45RA+ cells. Regarding this clone: No antigen is known for it.

This clonotype was obtained from a man aged 18 to 29 in good health. The material sequenced was naive CD8+ T cells sorted from blood. V usage is TRBV13 and J usage is TRBJ1-1; unclear D gene. CDR3 sequence: CASSSRQTNMNTEAFF. The CDR3 nucleotides are TGTGCCAGCAGCTCACGACAAACGAATATGAACACTGAAGCTTTCTTT.